This T cell receptor (beta chain) was captured in a study of cytomegalovirus exposure and HLA in healthy donors. Primers for the PCR totalled 60 Vbeta and 13 Jbeta. Using immunoSEQ multiplex PCR, the repertoire was profiled, and TCRdb retains in-frame clones only, with some absent. The sample has 70,000 to 95,000 clones; around 79% are singletons. The V gene end was trimmed by 3 bases and the J gene end by 7 bases; junction bases not matched to a gene: 11. Germline assignment: CDR1 SQVTM and CDR2 ANQGSEA. This CDR3 has 16 residues. The sample was PBMCs. The chain has TRBV29-1 and TRBJ2-1, with TRBD2 identical over 11 bases. This TCR was recovered from a middle-aged woman in good health and CMV-seropositive. The CDR3 nucleotides read TGCAGCGTTGAGCTTCTTAGCGGGGGGGCTTTTAATGAGCAGTTCTTC. Its translation is CSVELLSGGAFNEQFF.